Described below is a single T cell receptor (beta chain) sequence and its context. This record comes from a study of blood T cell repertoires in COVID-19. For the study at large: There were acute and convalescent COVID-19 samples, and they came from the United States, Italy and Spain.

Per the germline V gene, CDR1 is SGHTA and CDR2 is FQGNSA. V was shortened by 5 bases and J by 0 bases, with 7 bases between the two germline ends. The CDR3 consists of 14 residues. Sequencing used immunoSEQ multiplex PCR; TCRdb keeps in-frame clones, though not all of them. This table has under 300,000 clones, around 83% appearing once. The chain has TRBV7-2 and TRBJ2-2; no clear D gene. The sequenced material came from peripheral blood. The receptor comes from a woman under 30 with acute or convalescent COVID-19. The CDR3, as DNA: TGTGCCAGCAGCCCGCACTCGAACACCGGGGAGCTGTTTTTT. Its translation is CASSPHSNTGELFF.